This TCR beta chain was recorded in a study of cytomegalovirus exposure and HLA in healthy donors. The CDR3 loop spans 13 amino acids. The V end was cut by 4 bases, the J end by 1 base, with 7 bases between. The germline V gene has CDR1 SGHDN and CDR2 FVKESK. This PCR relied on a set of 60 Vbeta primers and 13 Jbeta primers. Using immunoSEQ multiplex PCR, the repertoire was profiled, and TCRdb retains in-frame clones only, with some absent. The data hold around 33,000 clones, with roughly four fifths observed a single time. The gene calls are TRBV14 and TRBJ1-1; D is unclear. What was sequenced was PBMCs. The sequence was obtained from a woman aged 25 to 39 in good health and CMV-seropositive. CDR3 sequence (DNA): TGTGCCAGCAGCCTTCACAGGAACACTGAAGCTTTCTTT. It is translated as CASSLHRNTEAFF. Using reference TRBV14 and TRBJ1-1 for the parts outside the CDR3, the full variable domain is EAGVTQFPSHSVIEKGQTVTLRCDPISGHDNLYWYRRVMGKEIKFLLHFVKESKQDESGMPNNRFLAERTGGTYSTLKVQPAELEDSGVYFCASSLHRNTEAFFGQGTRLTVV.